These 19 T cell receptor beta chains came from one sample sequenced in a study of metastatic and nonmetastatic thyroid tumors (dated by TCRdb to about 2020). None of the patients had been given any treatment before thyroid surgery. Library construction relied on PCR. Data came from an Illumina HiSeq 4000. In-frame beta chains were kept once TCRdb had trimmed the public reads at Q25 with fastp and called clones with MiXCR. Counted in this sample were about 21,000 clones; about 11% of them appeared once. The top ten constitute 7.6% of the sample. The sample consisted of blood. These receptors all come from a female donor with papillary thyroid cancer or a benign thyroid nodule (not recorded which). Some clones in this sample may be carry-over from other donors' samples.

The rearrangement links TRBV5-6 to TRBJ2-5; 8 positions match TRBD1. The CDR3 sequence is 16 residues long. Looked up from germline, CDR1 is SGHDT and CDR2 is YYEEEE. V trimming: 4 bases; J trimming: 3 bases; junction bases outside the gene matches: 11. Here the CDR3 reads CASSADLGQGEETQYF. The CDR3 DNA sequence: TGTGCCAGCAGCGCGGACCTCGGACAGGGAGAAGAGACCCAGTACTTC.

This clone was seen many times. CDR3: CATSDLILRQGTETQYF. CDR3 bases: TGTGCCACCAGTGATTTAATCTTGCGACAGGGGACAGAGACCCAGTACTTC. V is TRBV24-1 and J is TRBJ2-5; 8 nucleotides align to TRBD1. The germline V gene has CDR1 KGHDR and CDR2 SFDVKD. This CDR3 has 17 amino acids. Germline trimming cut 1 base from V and 4 bases from J; bases unmatched to any gene: 10.

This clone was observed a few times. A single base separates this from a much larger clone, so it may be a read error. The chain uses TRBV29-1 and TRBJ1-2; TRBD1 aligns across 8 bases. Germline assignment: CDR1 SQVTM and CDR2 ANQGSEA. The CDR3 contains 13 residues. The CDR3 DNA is TGCAGTGCGGCCCGGGCGGACAGGGATGTCTACACCTTC. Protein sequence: CSAARADRDVYTF.

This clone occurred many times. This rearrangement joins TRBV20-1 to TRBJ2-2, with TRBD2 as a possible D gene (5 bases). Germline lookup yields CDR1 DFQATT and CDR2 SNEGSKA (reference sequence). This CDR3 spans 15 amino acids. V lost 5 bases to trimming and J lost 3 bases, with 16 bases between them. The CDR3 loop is CSAGRKRSYTGELFF. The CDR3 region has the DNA TGCAGTGCTGGGCGGAAGCGGAGTTACACCGGGGAGCTGTTTTTT.

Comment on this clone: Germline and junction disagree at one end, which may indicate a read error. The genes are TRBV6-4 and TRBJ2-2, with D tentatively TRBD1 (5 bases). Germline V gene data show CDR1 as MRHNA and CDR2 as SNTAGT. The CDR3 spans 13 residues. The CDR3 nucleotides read TGTGCCATCAGTTTAGGGGACACCGGGGAGCTGTTTTTT. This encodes CAISLGDTGELFF.

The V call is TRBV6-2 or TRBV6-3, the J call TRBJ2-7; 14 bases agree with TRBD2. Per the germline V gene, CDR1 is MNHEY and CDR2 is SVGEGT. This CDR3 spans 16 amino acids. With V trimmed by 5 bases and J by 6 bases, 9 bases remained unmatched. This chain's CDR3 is CASSVGLAGALVEQYF. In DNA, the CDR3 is TGTGCCAGCAGTGTGGGACTAGCGGGGGCCCTTGTCGAGCAGTACTTC.

CDR3 sequence (DNA): TGTGCCAGCAGTTACCCCCTAGCGGGAGCTTACAATGAGCAGTTCTTC. This codes for CASSYPLAGAYNEQFF. The V call is TRBV6-2 or TRBV6-3, the J call TRBJ2-1; 10 nucleotides match TRBD2. Germline CDR1 and CDR2: MNHEY and SVGEGT. Losses at the gene ends were 2 bases for V and 4 bases for J; bases not matched to a gene: 5. This CDR3 has 16 residues.

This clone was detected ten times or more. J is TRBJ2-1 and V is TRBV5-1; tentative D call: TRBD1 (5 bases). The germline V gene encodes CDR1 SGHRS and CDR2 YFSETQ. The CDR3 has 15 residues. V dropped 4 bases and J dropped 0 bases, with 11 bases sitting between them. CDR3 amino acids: CASSAQVSSYNEQFF. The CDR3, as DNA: TGCGCCAGCAGCGCACAGGTTAGCTCCTACAATGAGCAGTTCTTC. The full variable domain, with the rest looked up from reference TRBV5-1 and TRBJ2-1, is KAGVTQTPRYLIKTRGQQVTLSCSPISGHRSVSWYQQTPGQGLQFLFEYFSETQRNKGNFPGRFSGRQFSNSRSEMNVSTLELGDSALYLCASSAQVSSYNEQFFGPGTRLTVL.

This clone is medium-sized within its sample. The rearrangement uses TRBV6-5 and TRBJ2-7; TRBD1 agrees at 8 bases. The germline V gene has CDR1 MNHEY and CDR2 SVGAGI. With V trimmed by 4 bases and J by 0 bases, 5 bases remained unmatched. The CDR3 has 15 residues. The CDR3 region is CASSSEGTGSYEQYF. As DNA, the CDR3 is TGTGCCAGCAGTTCCGAGGGGACAGGCTCCTACGAGCAGTACTTC.

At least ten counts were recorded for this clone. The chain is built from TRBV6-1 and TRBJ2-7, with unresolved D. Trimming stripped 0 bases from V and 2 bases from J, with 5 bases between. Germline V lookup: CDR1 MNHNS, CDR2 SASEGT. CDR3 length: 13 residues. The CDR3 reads CASSEAETYEQYF. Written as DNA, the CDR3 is TGTGCCAGCAGTGAAGCGGAAACCTACGAGCAGTACTTC.

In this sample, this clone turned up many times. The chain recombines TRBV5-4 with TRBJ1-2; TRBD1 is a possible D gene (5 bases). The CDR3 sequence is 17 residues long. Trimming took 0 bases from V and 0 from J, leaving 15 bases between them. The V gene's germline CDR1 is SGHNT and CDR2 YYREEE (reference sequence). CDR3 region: CASSLAGPSDPNYGYTF. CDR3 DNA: TGTGCCAGCAGCTTGGCGGGACCTTCTGATCCTAACTATGGCTACACCTTC.

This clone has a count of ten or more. CDR3 bases: TGCGCCAGCAGCTTGGGACCCAGGGGGCGGGTTGTCGATGAGCAGTTCTTC. Its translation: CASSLGPRGRVVDEQFF. The chain recombines TRBV5-1 with TRBJ2-1; the match to TRBD1 covers 8 bases. The CDR3 runs to 17 residues. Trimming cost V 0 bases and J 8 bases; bases outside gene matches: 13. Germline V gives CDR1 SGHRS, CDR2 YFSETQ.

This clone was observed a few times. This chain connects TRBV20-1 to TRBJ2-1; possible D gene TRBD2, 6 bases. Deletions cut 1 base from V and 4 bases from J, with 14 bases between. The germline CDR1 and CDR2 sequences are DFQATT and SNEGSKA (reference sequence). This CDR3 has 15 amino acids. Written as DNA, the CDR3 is TGCAGTGCTAGAGCCCCCAGGAGCGGGTACAATGAGCAGTTCTTC. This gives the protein CSARAPRSGYNEQFF.

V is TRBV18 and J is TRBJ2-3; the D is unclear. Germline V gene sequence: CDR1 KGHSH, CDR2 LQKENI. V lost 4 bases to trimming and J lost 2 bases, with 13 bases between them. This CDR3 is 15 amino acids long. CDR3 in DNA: TGTGCCAGCTCACTTTCGGGTTTCCACACAGATACGCAGTATTTT. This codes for CASSLSGFHTDTQYF.

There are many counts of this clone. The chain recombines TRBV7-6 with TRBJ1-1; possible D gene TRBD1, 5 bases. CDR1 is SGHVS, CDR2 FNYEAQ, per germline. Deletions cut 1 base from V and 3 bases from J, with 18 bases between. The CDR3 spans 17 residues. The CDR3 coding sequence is TGTGCCAGCAGCTTAGACCCCTCGAGGGAGGGGTACACTGAAGCTTTCTTT. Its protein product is CASSLDPSREGYTEAFF.

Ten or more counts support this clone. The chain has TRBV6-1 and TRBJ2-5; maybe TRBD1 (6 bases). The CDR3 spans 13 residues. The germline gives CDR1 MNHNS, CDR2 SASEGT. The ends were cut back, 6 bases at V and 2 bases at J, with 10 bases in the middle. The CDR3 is CASRRGTQETQYF. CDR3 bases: TGTGCCAGCAGGAGGGGGACACAAGAGACCCAGTACTTC.

The CDR3, as DNA: TGTGCCAGCAGCTTAGCACTAGCGGAGGGCGAGCAGTACTTC. It specifies CASSLALAEGEQYF. The V and J genes are TRBV7-8 and TRBJ2-7, with 8 bases aligning to TRBD2. Looked up from germline, CDR1 is SGHVS and CDR2 is FQNEAQ. The J segment lost 6 bases and the V segment lost 0 bases, leaving 4 bases of the junction unmatched. CDR3 length equals 14 residues.

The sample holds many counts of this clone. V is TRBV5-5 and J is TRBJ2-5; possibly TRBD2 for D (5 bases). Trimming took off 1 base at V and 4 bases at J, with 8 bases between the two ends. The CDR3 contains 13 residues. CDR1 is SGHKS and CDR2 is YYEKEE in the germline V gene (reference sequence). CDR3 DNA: TGTGCCAGCAGCTTGCCCGGGATAGAGACCCAGTACTTC. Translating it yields CASSLPGIETQYF.

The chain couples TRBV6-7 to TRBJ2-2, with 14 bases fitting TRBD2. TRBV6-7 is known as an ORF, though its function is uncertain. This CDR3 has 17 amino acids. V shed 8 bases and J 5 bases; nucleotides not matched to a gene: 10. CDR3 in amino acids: CASGGTSGRVGTGELFF. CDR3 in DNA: TGTGCCAGCGGGGGGACTAGCGGGAGAGTGGGTACCGGGGAGCTGTTTTTT.